The 17 T cell receptor beta chains listed next were all sequenced from one sample in a study of shared clonotypes between healthy human individuals. TCRdb keeps only in-frame clones here, not all; method: immunoSEQ multiplex PCR. The sample gives about 2.4 million clones, about 92% of which show up once; over 0.12% is in the top ten. The sample taken for sequencing was naive CD4+ T cells sorted from blood. Documented subset: CD45RA+ positively selected. The receptors shown here come from a man younger than 35 in good health.

The chain employs TRBV30 and TRBJ2-7; 8 bases fit TRBD1. J was trimmed by 6 bases and V by 0 bases; bases with no gene match: 4. This CDR3 is built from 13 residues. Germline CDR1 is GTSNPN and CDR2 is SVGIG (reference sequence). This chain's CDR3 is CAWSVTGGGEQYF. The CDR3 nucleotides are TGTGCCTGGAGTGTAACAGGGGGAGGCGAGCAGTACTTC.

The CDR3 DNA reads as TGTGCCAGCAGCAACCGGGACTCAGCTTATGGCTACACCTTC. Its protein product is CASSNRDSAYGYTF. The V and J genes are TRBV13 and TRBJ1-2, with a weak D call TRBD1 (5 bases). Germline assignment: CDR1 PRHDT and CDR2 FYEKMQ (reference sequence). CDR3 length equals 14 residues. Trimming removed 5 bases at V and 5 bases at J, with 15 bases between.

V is TRBV28 and J is TRBJ1-6, with 8 bases identical to TRBD1. The trim removed 6 bases at V and 9 bases at J, leaving 10 bases unmatched. This CDR3 comprises 15 residues. Germline CDR1 MDHEN, CDR2 SYDVKM. The CDR3 sequence: CASSPGQGESSPLHF. DNA for the CDR3: TGTGCCAGCAGCCCCGGACAGGGAGAGAGTTCACCCCTCCACTTT.

Details on this clone: The same CDR3 arises from other DNA sequences in this sample as well. V usage is TRBV28 and J usage is TRBJ1-6; D is unresolved. CDR3 size: 14 residues. Germline V gene lookup returns CDR1 MDHEN and CDR2 SYDVKM. V lost 6 bases to trimming and J lost 0 bases, with 6 bases between them. The CDR3 sequence is CASSLSSYNSPLHF. The CDR3 DNA sequence: TGTGCCAGCAGCCTCAGCTCCTATAATTCACCCCTCCACTTT.

The chain recombines TRBV19 with TRBJ2-7; 9 bases map to TRBD2. The CDR3 has 14 residues. Trimming took 9 bases from V and 3 from J; bases not matched to a gene: 9. Germline loops: CDR1 LNHDA, CDR2 SQIVND (reference sequence). CDR3 in DNA: TGTGCCAGCGCCGCGGCGGGAGGGAACTACGAGCAGTACTTC. Its protein is CASAAAGGNYEQYF. The variable domain in full, with the rest retrieved from reference TRBV19 and TRBJ2-7, is DGGITQSPKYLFRKEGQNVTLSCEQNLNHDAMYWYRQDPGQGLRLIYYSQIVNDFQKGDIAEGYSVSREKKESFPLTVTSAQKNPTAFYLCASAAAGGNYEQYFGPGTRLTVT.

This clone has a single count. This chain joins TRBV28 and TRBJ1-2; 12 nucleotides align to TRBD1. Losses at the gene ends were 8 bases for V and 8 bases for J; bases not matched to a gene: 12. This CDR3 is built from 15 residues. Germline V gene data show CDR1 as MDHEN and CDR2 as SYDVKM. The CDR3 sequence: CASYHTGTGGAGYTF. CDR3 DNA sequence: TGTGCCAGCTACCACACCGGGACAGGGGGCGCGGGCTACACCTTC.

V is TRBV5-1 and J is TRBJ2-5; the D gene could be TRBD1 or TRBD2 (5 bases each). The CDR3 extends over 16 amino acids. Germline V lookup: CDR1 SGHRS, CDR2 YFSETQ. Trimming pared 0 bases from V and 5 bases from J, leaving 17 bases between. The CDR3 nucleotides read TGCGCCAGCAGCTTGGTGGGACCCAGGAGTCACGAGACCCAGTACTTC. This gives the protein CASSLVGPRSHETQYF.

V is TRBV20-1 and J is TRBJ2-7, with D maybe TRBD2 (5 bases). The CDR3 has 11 amino acids. Germline CDR1 reads DFQATT; CDR2 reads SNEGSKA (reference sequence). Trimming left V 5 bases short and J 5 bases short, with 10 bases between. The CDR3 reads CSAVAGNEQYF. In nucleotides, the CDR3 is TGCAGTGCTGTCGCGGGTAACGAGCAGTACTTC.

This rearrangement joins TRBV5-6 to TRBJ1-3; 7 nucleotides agree with TRBD1. With V trimmed by 4 bases and J by 0 bases, 13 bases remained unmatched. CDR1 and CDR2 from the germline V gene are SGHDT and YYEEEE. The CDR3 has 18 residues. CDR3 in DNA: TGTGCCAGCAGCGACCTTGGGGACAGCACCCACTCTGGAAACACCATATATTTT. It is translated as CASSDLGDSTHSGNTIYF.

The gene calls are TRBV19 and TRBJ2-3, with 8 bases identical to TRBD2. The germline gives CDR1 LNHDA, CDR2 SQIVND (reference sequence). The CDR3 sequence is 15 residues long. J was trimmed by 0 bases and V by 5 bases; bases with no gene match: 4. The CDR3 DNA reads TGTGCCAGTAGTGCGGGACTAGTAAGCACAGATACGCAGTATTTT. This gives the protein CASSAGLVSTDTQYF.

The V gene is TRBV6-1, the J gene TRBJ1-5; D not certain. The V gene lost 8 bases and the J gene lost 1 base, with 9 bases spanning the gap. The CDR3 consists of 13 residues. CDR1 MNHNS and CDR2 SASEGT come from the germline V gene. The CDR3 nucleotides are TGTGCCAGCTTCGGGCTGAGCAATCAGCCCCAGCATTTT. This codes for CASFGLSNQPQHF.

The V and J genes are TRBV6-1 and TRBJ2-7, with a possible D match to TRBD2 (6 bases). Germline values: CDR1 MNHNS, CDR2 SASEGT. CDR3 length: 12 amino acids. V was shortened by 6 bases and J by 3 bases, with 9 bases between the two germline ends. This CDR3 reads CASSRTIYEQYF. CDR3 bases: TGTGCCAGCAGCAGGACTATCTACGAGCAGTACTTC.

The V and J genes are TRBV5-6 and TRBJ2-7; D is undetermined. This CDR3 is 15 amino acids long. From germline, CDR1 is SGHDT and CDR2 YYEEEE. V was clipped by 0 bases and J by 3 bases, with 13 bases between them. The CDR3 coding sequence is TGTGCCAGCAGCTTGGGAAGGGTACGGCACTACGAGCAGTACTTC. Its protein is CASSLGRVRHYEQYF.

About this clone: The junction and the germline gene differ at one end; a read error may be behind it. This rearrangement joins TRBV19 to TRBJ1-2; D is perhaps TRBD1 (6 bases). Germline V lookup: CDR1 LNHDA, CDR2 SQIVND (reference sequence). The CDR3 sequence is 11 residues long. CDR3 amino acids: CASIPQGRNPF. The CDR3 region has the DNA TGTGCCAGTATTCCACAGGGTAGAAACCCCTTC.

V gene TRBV30 combines with J gene TRBJ2-7, with D possibly matching TRBD2 (5 bases). V shed 0 bases and J shed 6 bases, with 21 bases lying between them. This CDR3 region has 16 residues. Germline V CDR1 and CDR2: GTSNPN, SVGIG (reference sequence). CDR3 sequence reads: CAWSVRDWSGLGEQYF. DNA for the CDR3: TGTGCCTGGAGTGTACGAGATTGGAGCGGCCTGGGCGAGCAGTACTTC.

V is TRBV4-1 and J is TRBJ2-6; 7 bases are a match to TRBD1. J was trimmed by 0 bases and V by 1 base; bases with no gene match: 15. The CDR3 covers 21 residues. In germline, CDR1 is MGHRA, CDR2 YSYEKL. The CDR3 DNA reads as TGCGCCAGCAGCCAAGGGTCACCTACGGGACAGTTATTCTCTGGGGCCAACGTCCTGACTTTC. It encodes CASSQGSPTGQLFSGANVLTF.

The chain links TRBV5-4 to TRBJ2-2, with 7 bases lining up with TRBD2. This CDR3 has 17 amino acids. V dropped 5 bases and J dropped 0; count of bases not matched to a gene: 10. The germline V gene encodes CDR1 SGHNT and CDR2 YYREEE (reference sequence). For the CDR3, the DNA is TGTGCCAGCAGAAAATTCGGGGGGACTACGAACACCGGGGAGCTGTTTTTT. It encodes CASRKFGGTTNTGELFF.